This T cell receptor beta chain was retrieved from a study of human T cells and chemical hapten exposure. Study-level background: Donors were sensitized with 2% DPC on the upper inner arm. All patients underwent weekly scalp dosing with diphenylcyclopropenone for the full roughly 24-week study. General study findings and limits: As the donors had alopecia, their immune response may differ from healthy people's.

Described time point: patch test 3, about 24 weeks after DPC sensitization. The treatment: therapeutic diphenylcyclopropenone sensitization with weekly scalp DPC. It was from unfractionated whole blood that total RNA was extracted. TCRdb re-analysed the RACE reads in MiXCR, keeping a single row per CDR3 protein. Here the sample spans 90,000 to 140,000 distinct CDR3 sequences, around 35% being singletons. Concerning this clonotype: No antigen is known for it.

This receptor was taken from a man aged 40-55 years with alopecia areata. Some clones in this sample may be carry-over from other donors' samples. The sequencing here drew on whole blood, taken in connection with sensitization to the hapten diphenylcyclopropenone (DPC).

This CDR3 reads CASSNRDRAGYGYTF. The CDR3 nucleotides are TGTGCCAGCAGCAACCGGGACAGGGCAGGCTATGGCTACACCTTC. The chain recombines TRBV7-2 with TRBJ1-2, with 9 bases aligning to TRBD1. V was pared by 5 bases and J by 4 bases, with 8 bases of the junction left unmatched. CDR3 length: 15 residues. Germline loops: CDR1 SGHTA, CDR2 FQGNSA.